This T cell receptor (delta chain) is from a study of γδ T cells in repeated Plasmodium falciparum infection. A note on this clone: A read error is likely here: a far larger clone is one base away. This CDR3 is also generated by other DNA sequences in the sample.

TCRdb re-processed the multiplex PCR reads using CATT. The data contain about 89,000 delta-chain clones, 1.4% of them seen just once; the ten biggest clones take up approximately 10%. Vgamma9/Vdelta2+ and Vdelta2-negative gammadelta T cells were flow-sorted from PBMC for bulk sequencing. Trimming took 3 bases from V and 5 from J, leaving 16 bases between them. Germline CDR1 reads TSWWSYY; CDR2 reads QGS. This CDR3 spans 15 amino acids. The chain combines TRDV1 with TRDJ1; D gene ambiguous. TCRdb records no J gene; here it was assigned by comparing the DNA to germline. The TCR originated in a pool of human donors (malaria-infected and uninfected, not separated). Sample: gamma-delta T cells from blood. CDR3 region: CALGELRPGPDKLIF. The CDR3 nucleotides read TGTGCTCTTGGGGAGCTGAGGCCGGGCCCTGATAAACTCATCTTT.